Sequencing of this TCR beta chain was carried out in a study of blood T cells in healthy people across ages. Whole-study findings and limits: A greater number of naive CD4+ cells and higher diversity distinguished long-lived donors from aged donors. Investigators treated diversity estimates from one million T cells as underestimates.

J gave up 6 bases and V 4 bases, and 11 bases lay outside the gene matches. This CDR3 has 16 residues. The germline V gene encodes CDR1 LGHNA and CDR2 YSLEER. This clonotype was detected a few times. Its antigen is as yet unknown. Each sample provided at least 5.5 micrograms of extracted total RNA. A J-beta primer mix and a sample-barcoded 5' primer were used in a second PCR of roughly 6 to 11 cycles. Each cDNA molecule was tagged by a template-switch adaptor that had 12 random nucleotides. Each CDR3 protein is one row after TCRdb ran MiXCR on the 5' RACE reads. The table lists about 1.7 million distinct CDR3 sequences, approximately 28% of them singletons.

This chain links TRBV4-3 with TRBJ2-3; 9 bases map to TRBD1. The sequence came from a young woman in good health. The sequencing sample was made of blood. The CDR3 nucleotides are TGCGCCAGCAGCCGAGATGGCGGACAGGGGCTCGATACGCAGTATTTT. Translating gives CASSRDGGQGLDTQYF.